This T cell receptor beta chain was recovered during a study of T cell repertoires in cytomegalovirus infection. Across the study: TCR beta signatures that were public indicated CMV infection and matching HLA type.

The CDR3 length is 14 residues. Germline V lookup: CDR1 SGHTA, CDR2 FQGNSA. With V trimmed by 4 bases and J by 7 bases, 5 bases remained unmatched. TCRdb itself ran the reads through MiXCR, one entry per CDR3 protein. Of approximately 590,000 distinct CDR3 sequences listed, 35% to 50% are singletons. Concerning this clonotype itself: Its antigen is unknown.

The V call is TRBV7-2, the J call TRBJ2-2; 8 positions match TRBD2. The material was cultured PBMCs, obtained from culture after CMV antigen stimulation. This TCR came from a human donor in good health (CMV status not recorded). Some clones in this sample may be carry-over from other donors' samples. The CDR3 is CASSSGLAGGELFF. CDR3 nucleotide sequence: TGTGCCAGCAGCTCAGGACTAGCCGGCGGGGAGCTGTTTTTT.